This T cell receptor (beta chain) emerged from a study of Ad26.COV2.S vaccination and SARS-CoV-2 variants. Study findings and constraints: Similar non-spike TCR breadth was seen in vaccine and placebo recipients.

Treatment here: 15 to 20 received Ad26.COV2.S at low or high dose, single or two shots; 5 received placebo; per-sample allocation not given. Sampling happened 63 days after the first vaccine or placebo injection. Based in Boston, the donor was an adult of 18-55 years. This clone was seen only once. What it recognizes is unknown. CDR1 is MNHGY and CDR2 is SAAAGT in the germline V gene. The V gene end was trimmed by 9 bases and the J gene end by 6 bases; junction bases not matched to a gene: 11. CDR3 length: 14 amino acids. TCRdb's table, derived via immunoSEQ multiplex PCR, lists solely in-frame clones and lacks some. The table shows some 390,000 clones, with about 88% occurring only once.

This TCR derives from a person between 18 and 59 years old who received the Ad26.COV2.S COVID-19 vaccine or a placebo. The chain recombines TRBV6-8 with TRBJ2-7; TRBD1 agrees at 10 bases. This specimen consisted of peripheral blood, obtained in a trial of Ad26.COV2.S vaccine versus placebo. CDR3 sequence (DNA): TGTGCCAGGACCCCCCCGGACAGGGGGTCCGAGCAGTACTTC. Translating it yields CARTPPDRGSEQYF.